This passage covers 28 T cell receptor beta chains from one sample sequenced in a study of blood T cell repertoires in COVID-19. The repertoire was sequenced with immunoSEQ multiplex PCR; TCRdb's copy has only in-frame clones and lacks some. The sample carries roughly 88,000 clones, around 85% recorded once. The source material was peripheral blood. Every receptor here comes from a woman aged 80 or over with active or convalescent COVID-19.

The V gene is TRBV5-1, the J gene TRBJ1-2; 7 bases line up with TRBD1. Germline V lookup: CDR1 SGHRS, CDR2 YFSETQ. This CDR3 is 14 amino acids long. The J segment lost 2 bases and the V segment lost 5 bases, leaving 6 bases of the junction unmatched. The CDR3 nucleotides read TGCGCCAGCAGGGGGACAGCTATAAACTATGGCTACACCTTC. This translates into CASRGTAINYGYTF.

This clone has just a few counts. The chain uses TRBV4-1 and TRBJ2-7, with 9 bases matching TRBD1. Germline trimming cut 5 bases from V and 7 bases from J; bases unmatched to any gene: 9. Germline CDR1 MGHRA, CDR2 YSYEKL. The CDR3 totals 14 residues. CDR3 coding DNA: TGCGCCAGCAGCAAAACAGGGGGCTTTGGGGAGCAGTACTTC. Protein: CASSKTGGFGEQYF.

This chain connects TRBV18 to TRBJ2-5, with 13 bases aligning to TRBD2. Trimming took 3 bases from V and 2 from J; bases not matched to a gene: 9. Per germline, CDR1 KGHSH and CDR2 LQKENI. The CDR3 spans 18 residues. CDR3 sequence (DNA): TGTGCCAGCTCACCCAGGACTAGCGGGGGTATCCTACAAGAGACCCAGTACTTC. Translated: CASSPRTSGGILQETQYF. The whole variable domain, remainder taken from reference TRBV18 and TRBJ2-5, is NAGVMQNPRHLVRRRGQEARLRCSPMKGHSHVYWYRQLPEEGLKFMVYLQKENIIDESGMPKERFSAEFPKEGPSILRIQQVVRGDSAAYFCASSPRTSGGILQETQYFGPGTRLLVL.

This clone showed up just once. The chain recombines TRBV7-8 with TRBJ1-1; 10 bases map to TRBD1. After removal of 5 bases from V and 5 bases from J, the junction contained 8 bases not matched to a gene. CDR3 size: 15 residues. CDR1 and CDR2 from the germline V gene are SGHVS and FQNEAQ. CDR3 sequence (DNA): TGTGCCAGCAGCATCCGGGACAGGGGAGAAACTGAAGCTTTCTTT. Amino acid sequence: CASSIRDRGETEAFF.

The gene calls are TRBV4-3 and TRBJ2-1, with D possibly TRBD2 on 7 matching bases. The germline V and J ends were trimmed by 0 bases and 7 bases, with 13 bases remaining between them. The CDR3 covers 15 residues. Germline values: CDR1 LGHNA, CDR2 YSLEER. In DNA form, the CDR3 reads TGCGCCAGCAGCCAAGAGGCGGGGGCGTTTAATGAGCAGTTCTTC. It translates to CASSQEAGAFNEQFF.

V and J are TRBV5-6 and TRBJ2-3, with D possibly being TRBD2 (5 bases). Germline CDR1 is SGHDT and CDR2 is YYEEEE. There are 13 residues in the CDR3. Trimming took off 1 base at V and 6 bases at J, with 9 bases between the two ends. The CDR3 DNA follows: TGTGCCAGCAGCTTGCCGGGGTTGGATACGCAGTATTTT. It is translated as CASSLPGLDTQYF.

The count of this clone is one. The V call is TRBV4-3, the J call TRBJ1-2; D not certain. The CDR3 is 13 amino acids. CDR1 is LGHNA, CDR2 YSLEER, per germline. Trimming cost V 0 bases and J 10 bases, with 12 bases left between them. CDR3 nucleotide sequence: TGCGCCAGCAGCCAAGATTGGCAGTACGCCTACACCTTC. Its protein is CASSQDWQYAYTF.

V and J are TRBV4-3 and TRBJ1-3; D remains unclear. The V gene's germline CDR1 is LGHNA and CDR2 YSLEER. The germline V and J ends were trimmed by 0 bases and 8 bases, with 8 bases remaining between them. The CDR3 extends over 13 amino acids. The CDR3 here is CASSQDGRDTIYF. The DNA for the CDR3 is TGCGCCAGCAGCCAAGATGGGAGGGACACCATATATTTT.

This clone was counted a single time. The chain has TRBV3-1 (or the pseudogene TRBV3-2) and TRBJ1-3; unclear D gene. The germline V and J ends were trimmed by 4 bases and 4 bases, with 11 bases remaining between them. This CDR3 is built from 14 residues. The germline gives CDR1 LGHDT, CDR2 YNNKEL (reference sequence). For the CDR3, the DNA is TGTGCCAGCAGCCTGCCCTCGGGAGGAAACACCATATATTTT. Its translation: CASSLPSGGNTIYF.

The rearrangement links TRBV15 to TRBJ2-1, with 7 nucleotides matching TRBD2. The CDR3 runs 13 residues. Germline CDR1 and CDR2: LNHNV and YYDKDF (reference sequence). V trimming: 3 bases; J trimming: 10 bases; junction bases outside the gene matches: 6. The CDR3 sequence: CATSSLTSLEQFF. The CDR3 region has the DNA TGTGCCACCAGCAGCCTGACTAGCCTCGAGCAGTTCTTC.

The rearrangement links TRBV27 to TRBJ2-1, with 8 bases fitting TRBD2. CDR3 size: 15 residues. Germline V gene sequence: CDR1 MNHEY, CDR2 SMNVEV (reference sequence). The trim removed 5 bases at V and 2 bases at J, leaving 5 bases unmatched. The CDR3 protein is CASSLLAGPYNEQFF. CDR3 sequence (DNA): TGTGCCAGCAGTCTCCTAGCGGGTCCCTACAATGAGCAGTTCTTC.

Here the CDR3 DNA reads TGTGCCACCAGTGACATGACAGGGGTCCTCCACTTT. As protein: CATSDMTGVLHF. V and J are TRBV24-1 and TRBJ1-6, with 8 bases matching TRBD1. With V trimmed by 4 bases and J by 15 bases, 4 bases remained unmatched. Germline loops: CDR1 KGHDR, CDR2 SFDVKD. CDR3 length equals 12 residues.

V is TRBV7-8 and J is TRBJ1-5; a weak D match, TRBD1 (5 bases). The CDR3 consists of 15 residues. Trimming stripped 1 base from V and 5 bases from J, with 12 bases between. Germline V gives CDR1 SGHVS, CDR2 FQNEAQ. In DNA, the CDR3 is TGTGCCAGCAGCTTAGTCGGGGGGACGGATCAGCCCCAGCATTTT. Residues: CASSLVGGTDQPQHF.

The V and J genes are TRBV6-6 and TRBJ2-7; 9 bases are shared with TRBD1. Unmatched junction bases numbered 5, after V lost 6 bases and J lost 5 bases. The CDR3 is 13 residues long. Germline assignment: CDR1 MNHNY and CDR2 SVGAGI (reference sequence). CDR3 region: CASSGTGKHEQYF. DNA for the CDR3: TGTGCCAGCAGCGGGACAGGGAAACACGAGCAGTACTTC.

The J gene is TRBJ2-2, the V gene TRBV27; TRBD2 might be the D (6 bases). Trimming stripped 4 bases from V and 3 bases from J, with 12 bases between. The germline V gene has CDR1 MNHEY and CDR2 SMNVEV (reference sequence). CDR3 length: 15 residues. The CDR3 region is CASSSRTIYTGELFF. The DNA of the CDR3 is TGTGCCAGCAGTTCAAGGACTATTTACACCGGGGAGCTGTTTTTT.

The chain has TRBV19 and TRBJ2-7, with 9 bases aligning to TRBD2. The ends lost 5 bases at V and 4 bases at J; junction bases unmatched: 9. Germline-derived CDR1 and CDR2 are LNHDA and SQIVND (reference sequence). There are 15 residues in the CDR3. CDR3: CASSSWLAGQYEQYF. The CDR3 DNA is TGTGCCAGTAGTTCATGGCTAGCGGGACAATACGAGCAGTACTTC.

A few counts support this clone. The chain recombines TRBV19 with TRBJ2-2; 8 nucleotides align to TRBD1. The CDR3 is made up of 15 amino acids. The V and J ends lost 7 bases and 5 bases, in that order; junction bases with no gene match: 9. Germline lookup yields CDR1 LNHDA and CDR2 SQIVND (reference sequence). The CDR3 loop reads CASKQGGGRTGELFF. CDR3 DNA: TGTGCCAGTAAACAGGGGGGAGGTAGGACCGGGGAGCTGTTTTTT.

This clone was detected many times. J is TRBJ2-2 and V is TRBV7-9, with TRBD2 matching over 13 bases. The CDR3 contains 17 residues. Germline CDR1 reads SEHNR; CDR2 reads FQNEAQ (reference sequence). V lost 1 base and J lost 7; bases outside the gene matches: 6. Here the CDR3 DNA reads TGTGCCAGCAGCTTAGACTGGACTAGCGGGAGTAGCGGGGAGCTGTTTTTT. It is translated as CASSLDWTSGSSGELFF.

The chain couples TRBV2 to TRBJ2-1, with 7 bases aligning to TRBD2. With V trimmed by 8 bases and J by 5 bases, 9 bases remained unmatched. CDR1 is SNHLY, CDR2 FYNNEI, per germline. CDR3 length: 14 residues. The CDR3 loop is CASASWEGDNEQFF. The CDR3, as DNA: TGTGCCAGCGCTTCGTGGGAGGGCGACAATGAGCAGTTCTTC.

The chain employs TRBV25-1 and TRBJ1-1; 8 bases are shared with TRBD1. The CDR3 contains 13 residues. V dropped 4 bases and J dropped 4; count of bases not matched to a gene: 2. CDR1 MGHDK and CDR2 SYGVNS come from the germline V gene. The CDR3 spells CASSATGGTEAFF. Written as DNA, the CDR3 is TGTGCCAGCAGTGCAACAGGGGGCACTGAAGCTTTCTTT.

CDR3 sequence reads: CASRRGGARTDTQYF. As DNA, the CDR3 is TGCGCCAGCAGGAGAGGGGGCGCTCGGACAGATACGCAGTATTTT. This chain joins TRBV5-1 and TRBJ2-3; 7 positions agree with TRBD1. CDR1 is SGHRS, CDR2 YFSETQ, per germline. CDR3 length: 15 residues. V was pared by 5 bases and J by 3 bases, with 9 bases of the junction left unmatched.

The CDR3 nucleotides read TGTGCCAGCTCACCCGGATTGGAGGGGTCGAATCAGCCCCAGCATTTT. Translation: CASSPGLEGSNQPQHF. The V call is TRBV18, the J call TRBJ1-5; D is possibly TRBD1 (5 bases). The CDR3 contains 16 residues. V shed 3 bases and J shed 4 bases, with 16 bases lying between them. Germline loops: CDR1 KGHSH, CDR2 LQKENI.

The V and J genes are TRBV5-4 and TRBJ2-2; D is uncertain. V was cut by 0 bases and J by 2 bases, with 5 bases left in between. Germline V CDR1 and CDR2: SGHNT, YYREEE (reference sequence). The CDR3 has 14 amino acids. CDR3 region: CASSLGLNTGELFF. Written as DNA, the CDR3 is TGTGCCAGCAGCTTGGGTCTAAACACCGGGGAGCTGTTTTTT. The variable domain in full, completed from reference TRBV5-4 and TRBJ2-2, reads ETGVTQSPTHLIKTRGQQVTLRCSSQSGHNTVSWYQQALGQGPQFIFQYYREEENGRGNFPPRFSGLQFPNYSSELNVNALELDDSALYLCASSLGLNTGELFFGEGSRLTVL.

The rearrangement uses TRBV4-3 and TRBJ1-5; 7 bases are shared with TRBD1. With 0 bases clipped from V and 3 bases from J, the junction kept 5 bases outside the gene matches. This CDR3 is 16 amino acids long. Germline V lookup: CDR1 LGHNA, CDR2 YSLEER. The CDR3 nucleotides read TGCGCCAGCAGCCAAGACATCGGGACAGTCAATCAGCCCCAGCATTTT. This sequence encodes CASSQDIGTVNQPQHF.

The V call is TRBV6-2 or TRBV6-3, the J call TRBJ2-1; 10 bases are shared with TRBD2. This CDR3 region has 16 residues. J gave up 8 bases and V 0 bases, and 7 bases lay outside the gene matches. The V gene's germline CDR1 is MNHEY and CDR2 SVGEGT. This chain's CDR3 is CASSYSIAGGRYEQFF. The CDR3 nucleotides read TGTGCCAGCAGTTACTCGATAGCGGGAGGAAGGTATGAGCAGTTCTTC.

The chain recombines TRBV15 with TRBJ2-7; the match to TRBD2 covers 8 bases. The V gene end was trimmed by 0 bases and the J gene end by 1 base; junction bases not matched to a gene: 11. The germline V gene encodes CDR1 LNHNV and CDR2 YYDKDF (reference sequence). This CDR3 comprises 18 residues. DNA for the CDR3: TGTGCCACCAGCAGAGATCTACTACGGGGGGGGACTTCCTACGAGCAGTACTTC. Residues: CATSRDLLRGGTSYEQYF. The entire variable domain, with the rest obtained from reference TRBV15 and TRBJ2-7, is as follows: DAMVIQNPRYQVTQFGKPVTLSCSQTLNHNVMYWYQQKSSQAPKLLFHYYDKDFNNEADTPDNFQSRRPNTSFCFLDIRSPGLGDTAMYLCATSRDLLRGGTSYEQYFGPGTRLTVT.

The V gene is TRBV15, the J gene TRBJ2-3, with 10 bases identical to TRBD2. Unmatched junction bases numbered 6, after V lost 1 base and J lost 5 bases. The CDR3 length is 16 residues. Germline lookup yields CDR1 LNHNV and CDR2 YYDKDF (reference sequence). DNA for the CDR3: TGTGCCACCAGCAGAGTAGGAGCGGGGGGGATAGATACGCAGTATTTT. This translates into CATSRVGAGGIDTQYF.

V usage is TRBV18 and J usage is TRBJ2-3; D call uncertain. The V gene's germline CDR1 is KGHSH and CDR2 LQKENI. Trimming left V 3 bases short and J 7 bases short, with 11 bases between. The CDR3 is 13 amino acids. The CDR3 DNA reads as TGTGCCAGCTCACCGACTGATACCTATACGCAGTATTTT. This sequence encodes CASSPTDTYTQYF.